These T cell receptor beta chains were read from a single sample in a study of T cell changes during pregnancy in multiple sclerosis. TCRdb's table, derived via immunoSEQ multiplex PCR, lists solely in-frame clones and lacks some. The table shows tens of thousands of clones, with approximately 90% occurring only once. The sample here was CD4+ T cells from peripheral blood mononuclear cells, taken after pregnancy. These receptors came from a female donor in good health, enrolled as a control in a pregnancy study. The CDR3 runs from the conserved cysteine through the conserved F or W. The D gene is left open where the match is weak. Where a row states a size, it is once, few, many or the class of an expanded clone; other rows omit it.

cdr3_aa: CASSLQGTGQGNTIYF; cdr3_nt: TGTGCCAGCAGCTTGCAGGGGACAGGGCAAGGAAACACCATATATTTT; d_call: TRBD1; clone_size: .; j_call: TRBJ1-3; v_call: TRBV5-4
cdr3_aa: CASSLVSVDTQYF; cdr3_nt: TGTGCCAGCAGCTTAGTTTCCGTAGATACGCAGTATTTT; d_call: .; clone_size: once; j_call: TRBJ2-3; v_call: TRBV7-9
cdr3_aa: CAISTGVDFATNEKLFF; cdr3_nt: TGTGCCATCAGTACAGGGGTGGACTTTGCAACTAATGAAAAACTGTTTTTT; d_call: TRBD1; clone_size: .; j_call: TRBJ1-4; v_call: TRBV10-3
cdr3_aa: CASRRILGDTGELFF; cdr3_nt: TGCGCCAGCAGACGCATCCTAGGGGACACCGGGGAGCTGTTTTTT; d_call: .; clone_size: .; j_call: TRBJ2-2; v_call: TRBV5-1
cdr3_aa: CASTAGRGPDTQYF; cdr3_nt: TGTGCCAGCACGGCAGGGCGGGGCCCAGATACGCAGTATTTT; d_call: .; clone_size: .; j_call: TRBJ2-3; v_call: TRBV6-1
cdr3_aa: CASSDREAIEKLFF; cdr3_nt: TGTGCCAGCAGCGACAGGGAAGCGATAGAAAAACTGTTTTTT; d_call: TRBD1; clone_size: .; j_call: TRBJ1-4; v_call: TRBV6-1
cdr3_aa: CASSPEAHQPQHF; cdr3_nt: TGTGCCAGCAGCCCCGAGGCCCATCAGCCCCAGCATTTT; d_call: .; clone_size: .; j_call: TRBJ1-5; v_call: TRBV7-9
cdr3_aa: CASRQTHNEQFF; cdr3_nt: TGTGCCAGCAGACAGACCCACAATGAGCAGTTCTTC; d_call: .; clone_size: .; j_call: TRBJ2-1; v_call: TRBV2
cdr3_aa: CASSLGTGVADIQYF; cdr3_nt: TGTGCCAGCAGCTTAGGGACAGGGGTAGCGGACATTCAGTACTTC; d_call: TRBD1; clone_size: .; j_call: TRBJ2-4; v_call: TRBV7-9
cdr3_aa: CASSQGADTQYF; cdr3_nt: TGCGCCAGCAGCCAAGGGGCGGATACGCAGTATTTT; d_call: .; clone_size: .; j_call: TRBJ2-3; v_call: TRBV4-1
cdr3_aa: CASTPRLTGSYNEQFF; cdr3_nt: TGCGCCAGCACCCCAAGACTGACTGGATCCTACAATGAGCAGTTCTTC; d_call: .; clone_size: .; j_call: TRBJ2-1; v_call: TRBV4-1
cdr3_aa: CSSDRGGYGYTF; cdr3_nt: TGCAGCTCGGACAGGGGAGGGTATGGCTACACCTTC; d_call: TRBD1; clone_size: .; j_call: TRBJ1-2; v_call: TRBV29-1
cdr3_aa: CASSFSGQRNQPQHF; cdr3_nt: TGTGCCAGCAGTTTTTCGGGACAGAGGAATCAGCCCCAGCATTTT; d_call: TRBD1; clone_size: .; j_call: TRBJ1-5; v_call: TRBV28
cdr3_aa: CASRGEQGAIHYGYTF; cdr3_nt: TGTGCCAGCAGGGGAGAACAGGGGGCTATTCACTATGGCTACACCTTC; d_call: TRBD1; clone_size: .; j_call: TRBJ1-2; v_call: TRBV5-6
cdr3_aa: CATSRVRDRAEQFF; cdr3_nt: TGTGCCACCAGCAGAGTCCGGGACAGGGCTGAGCAGTTCTTC; d_call: TRBD1; clone_size: .; j_call: TRBJ2-1; v_call: TRBV15
cdr3_aa: CASRTEAGSNEQYF; cdr3_nt: TGTGCCAGCAGGACCGAAGCGGGGAGTAACGAGCAGTACTTC; d_call: TRBD2; clone_size: .; j_call: TRBJ2-7; v_call: TRBV6-9
cdr3_aa: CASSLYPPRHTYEQYF; cdr3_nt: TGTGCCAGCAGTTTATACCCCCCGAGACATACGTACGAGCAGTACTTC; d_call: .; clone_size: .; j_call: TRBJ2-7; v_call: TRBV28
cdr3_aa: CASKVNRVVSGELFF; cdr3_nt: TGTGCCAGTAAGGTTAACAGGGTTGTATCCGGGGAGCTGTTTTTT; d_call: .; clone_size: .; j_call: TRBJ2-2; v_call: TRBV19
cdr3_aa: CASKGTGFRSRGSPLHF; cdr3_nt: TGTGCCAGCAAGGGGACAGGGTTTAGGTCAAGGGGTTCACCCCTCCACTTT; d_call: TRBD1; clone_size: .; j_call: TRBJ1-6; v_call: TRBV27
cdr3_aa: CASSGARSINEQFF; cdr3_nt: TGTGCCAGCAGCGGGGCAAGATCAATCAATGAGCAGTTCTTC; d_call: .; clone_size: .; j_call: TRBJ2-1; v_call: TRBV9
cdr3_aa: CASSWAGATTNEKLFF; cdr3_nt: TGTGCCAGCAGCTGGGCAGGGGCCACAACTAATGAAAAACTGTTTTTT; d_call: .; clone_size: .; j_call: TRBJ1-4; v_call: TRBV5-6
cdr3_aa: CASSLLGGYEQFF; cdr3_nt: TGTGCCAGTAGTTTGTTAGGGGGCTATGAGCAGTTCTTC; d_call: TRBD1; clone_size: .; j_call: TRBJ2-1; v_call: TRBV19
cdr3_aa: CASKTTQETQYF; cdr3_nt: TGTGCCAGCAAAACTACCCAAGAGACCCAGTACTTC; d_call: .; clone_size: .; j_call: TRBJ2-5; v_call: TRBV7-8
cdr3_aa: CASSQGVMNTEAFF; cdr3_nt: TGTGCCAGCAGCCAAGGGGTCATGAACACTGAAGCTTTCTTT; d_call: .; clone_size: .; j_call: TRBJ1-1; v_call: TRBV7-3
cdr3_aa: CASSRRTSGGNEQFF; cdr3_nt: TGCGCCAGCAGCCGGAGGACTAGCGGGGGCAATGAGCAGTTCTTC; d_call: TRBD2; clone_size: .; j_call: TRBJ2-1; v_call: TRBV4-3
cdr3_aa: CASSLLTSGGPEELFF; cdr3_nt: TGTGCCAGCAGCCTATTGACTAGCGGGGGGCCAGAGGAGCTGTTTTTT; d_call: TRBD2; clone_size: .; j_call: TRBJ2-2; v_call: TRBV7-2
cdr3_aa: CASSLTMGGEQYF; cdr3_nt: TGTGCCAGCAGCTTAACGATGGGAGGGGAGCAGTACTTC; d_call: TRBD2; clone_size: .; j_call: TRBJ2-7; v_call: TRBV7-3
cdr3_aa: CASRLAGSTDTQYF; cdr3_nt: TGTGCCAGTCGACTAGCGGGGAGCACAGATACGCAGTATTTT; d_call: TRBD2; clone_size: once; j_call: TRBJ2-3; v_call: TRBV5-4
cdr3_aa: CASSLGLAGLRETQYF; cdr3_nt: TGTGCCAGCAGCTTGGGGCTAGCGGGGCTAAGAGAGACCCAGTACTTC; d_call: TRBD2; clone_size: .; j_call: TRBJ2-5; v_call: TRBV5-5
cdr3_aa: CASSLTTGGGQPQHF; cdr3_nt: TGCGCCAGCAGCTTAACGACAGGGGGCGGGCAGCCCCAGCATTTT; d_call: TRBD1; clone_size: .; j_call: TRBJ1-5; v_call: TRBV5-1
cdr3_aa: CASSTGQPMETQYF; cdr3_nt: TGTGCCAGCAGCACGGGACAGCCCATGGAGACCCAGTACTTC; d_call: TRBD1; clone_size: once; j_call: TRBJ2-5; v_call: TRBV7-9
cdr3_aa: CASSRTGTDLYGYTF; cdr3_nt: TGTGCCAGCAGCCGAACCGGGACAGACTTATATGGCTACACCTTC; d_call: TRBD1; clone_size: .; j_call: TRBJ1-2; v_call: TRBV7-3
cdr3_aa: CASSLGGSGPEQYF; cdr3_nt: TGTGCCAGCAGCTTAGGAGGTAGCGGGCCCGAGCAGTACTTC; d_call: TRBD2; clone_size: .; j_call: TRBJ2-7; v_call: TRBV7-9
cdr3_aa: CASSKMHGGTYNEQFF; cdr3_nt: TGTGCCAGCAGTAAAATGCACGGGGGGACCTACAATGAGCAGTTCTTC; d_call: TRBD2; clone_size: .; j_call: TRBJ2-1; v_call: TRBV11-2
cdr3_aa: CSGGQGGSGNTIYF; cdr3_nt: TGCAGCGGGGGACAGGGAGGGTCTGGAAACACCATATATTTT; d_call: TRBD1; clone_size: .; j_call: TRBJ1-3; v_call: TRBV29-1
cdr3_aa: CAIRPSATCGYTF; cdr3_nt: TGCGCCATTCGCCCTTCCGCGACATGCGGCTACACCTTC; d_call: .; clone_size: .; j_call: TRBJ1-2; v_call: TRBV10-1